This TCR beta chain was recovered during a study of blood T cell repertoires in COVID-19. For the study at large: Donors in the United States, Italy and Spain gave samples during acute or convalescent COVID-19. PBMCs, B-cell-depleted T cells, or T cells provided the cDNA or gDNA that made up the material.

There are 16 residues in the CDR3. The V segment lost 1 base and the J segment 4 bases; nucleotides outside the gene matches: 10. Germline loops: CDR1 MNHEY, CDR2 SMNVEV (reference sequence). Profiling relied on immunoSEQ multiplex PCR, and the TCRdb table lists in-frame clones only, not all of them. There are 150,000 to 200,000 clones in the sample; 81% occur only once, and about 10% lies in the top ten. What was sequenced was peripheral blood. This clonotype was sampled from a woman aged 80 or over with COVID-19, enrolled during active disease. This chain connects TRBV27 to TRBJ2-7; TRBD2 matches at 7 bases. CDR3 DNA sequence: TGTGCCAGCAGTTTATTCCCTAGCGGTCTCTCTTACGAGCAGTACTTC. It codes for CASSLFPSGLSYEQYF.